The rows below give T cell receptor beta chains drawn from one sample of a study of blood T cell repertoires in COVID-19. TCRdb's table, derived via immunoSEQ multiplex PCR, lists solely in-frame clones and lacks some. The table has around 300,000 clones, roughly 84% seen once; the top ten hold 1%. Sequenced: peripheral blood. The receptors shown here come from a man between 45 and 60 years old with active or convalescent COVID-19. Both conserved end residues are part of each CDR3. D genes are given only for firm matches. Where a row states a size, it is once, few, many or the class of an expanded clone; other rows omit it.

clone_size	v_call	d_call	j_call	cdr3_nt	cdr3_aa
-	TRBV12-3/TRBV12-4	-	TRBJ2-4	TGTGCCAGCAGCCTGCAGGGGTGGGACATTCAGTACTTC	CASSLQGWDIQYF
-	TRBV5-1	-	TRBJ2-7	TGCGCCAGCAGCTTGAGGTCAGGTAGCGCCTCCTACGAGCAGTACTTC	CASSLRSGSASYEQYF
-	TRBV10-3	-	TRBJ1-5	TGTGCCATCAGTGATGGCCAGGGTGGAAGCAATCAGCCCCAGCATTTT	CAISDGQGGSNQPQHF
-	TRBV7-9	-	TRBJ2-7	TGTGCCAGCAGCTTAGATGCGAGAGGGTACGAGCAGTACTTC	CASSLDARGYEQYF
-	TRBV7-6	TRBD2	TRBJ2-5	TGTGCCAGCAGCTTTGCCTGGGGCGGGAGGGGACAAGAGACCCAGTACTTC	CASSFAWGGRGQETQYF
-	TRBV7-2	TRBD1	TRBJ1-5	TGTGCCAGCAGTCCCGTCAGGGGGCAACATCAGCCCCAGCATTTT	CASSPVRGQHQPQHF
-	TRBV7-9	TRBD2	TRBJ2-1	TGTGCCAGCAGCTCTAATAGACTAGCGGGCTACAATGAGCAGTTCTTC	CASSSNRLAGYNEQFF
-	TRBV28	TRBD1	TRBJ1-2	TGTGCCAGCAGTTTAGGGCAGGGGGCCTATGGCTACACCTTC	CASSLGQGAYGYTF
-	TRBV4-2	-	TRBJ2-5	TGTGCCAGCAGCCAAGTTGGCATTCCGGAGACCCAGTACTTC	CASSQVGIPETQYF
-	TRBV5-1	-	TRBJ1-1	TGCGCCAGCAGCAAGGACAGTTTGAACACTGAAGCTTTCTTT	CASSKDSLNTEAFF
-	TRBV6-5	TRBD1	TRBJ2-7	TGTGCCAGCAGTTCCGGGACAGGGACGGCCTACGAGCAGTACTTC	CASSSGTGTAYEQYF
-	TRBV12-3/TRBV12-4	-	TRBJ1-2	TGTGCCAGCAGTTTTTTCGGGAATGGCTACACCTTC	CASSFFGNGYTF
-	TRBV7-9	TRBD1	TRBJ2-6	TGTGCCAGCAGCCCCAGACAGGGGGAACCTGGGGCCAACGTCCTGACTTTC	CASSPRQGEPGANVLTF
-	TRBV2	TRBD2	TRBJ2-3	TGTGCCAGCAGTGAGACTAGCGGGAGGTCGAATACGCAGTATTTT	CASSETSGRSNTQYF
-	TRBV6-5	TRBD1	TRBJ1-1	TGTGCCAGCCGACCGAACACAGGGGGCACTGAAGCTTTCTTT	CASRPNTGGTEAFF
-	TRBV19	TRBD2	TRBJ2-7	TGTGCCAGTAGTCCCGGGACTAGTTACGAGCAGTACTTC	CASSPGTSYEQYF
-	TRBV6-5	-	TRBJ2-3	TGTGCCAGCAGTTCCTTGTCAGCGCGCACAGATACGCAGTATTTT	CASSSLSARTDTQYF
-	TRBV28	TRBD2	TRBJ2-7	TGTGCCAGCGGGACTAGCCTCTACGAGCAGTACTTC	CASGTSLYEQYF
-	TRBV27	TRBD1	TRBJ1-5	TGTGCCAGCAGTATCAGGGGGCGCCCGGGTCAGCCCCAGCATTTT	CASSIRGRPGQPQHF
-	TRBV5-1	-	TRBJ2-5	TGCGCCAGCAGCTCGACTGGGGAGATAGGAGAGACCCAGTACTTC	CASSSTGEIGETQYF
once	TRBV9	TRBD1	TRBJ2-7	TGTGCCAGCAGCGTGAGGGGGCGAGGTTACGAGCAGTACTTC	CASSVRGRGYEQYF
-	TRBV18	-	TRBJ2-7	TGTGCCAGCTCACCACCTGGGCTAGCGGAGCAGTACTTC	CASSPPGLAEQYF
-	TRBV18	TRBD1	TRBJ1-5	TGTGCCAGCTCGCTGTCCCGGGACAGGGGCAGGGATCAGCCCCAGCATTTT	CASSLSRDRGRDQPQHF
-	TRBV5-1	TRBD1	TRBJ1-3	TGCGCCAGCAGCTCGGGACAGGGCGACACCATATATTTT	CASSSGQGDTIYF
-	TRBV5-1	-	TRBJ2-1	TGCGCCAGCAGCTTTTCACAGGGTGGGAATGAGCAGTTCTTC	CASSFSQGGNEQFF
-	TRBV6-6	-	TRBJ1-5	TGTGCCAGCAGTTACCCCAACAATCAGCCCCAGCATTTT	CASSYPNNQPQHF
-	TRBV7-9	TRBD1	TRBJ1-2	TGTGCCAGCAGCCCCTTCTCCTCCACGGGACAGCCCTATGGCTACACCTTC	CASSPFSSTGQPYGYTF
-	TRBV3-1/TRBV3-2	TRBD1	TRBJ1-1	TGTGCCAGCAGCCACTCGGGACAGGGATCCACTGAAGCTTTCTTT	CASSHSGQGSTEAFF
-	TRBV5-6	-	TRBJ1-5	TGTGCCAGCAGCACACAGGGAGTACATGATCAGCCCCAGCATTTT	CASSTQGVHDQPQHF
-	TRBV21-1	-	TRBJ1-1	TGTGCCAGCAGCAGATATGTCCAGGGGAAACAATTTATGACTGAAGCTTTCTTT	CASSRYVQGKQFMTEAFF
-	TRBV5-1	TRBD1	TRBJ2-1	TGCGCCAGCAGCCCTGGGGACAGGCTATCCTACAATGAGCAGTTCTTC	CASSPGDRLSYNEQFF
few	TRBV5-5	-	TRBJ1-4	TGTGCCAGCAGCTTGTTGGGAGGGGCTAATGAAAAACTGTTTTTT	CASSLLGGANEKLFF
-	TRBV7-6	TRBD1	TRBJ2-7	TGTGCCAGCAGCCCCGGGACAGGCTACGAGCAGTACTTC	CASSPGTGYEQYF
-	TRBV7-2	-	TRBJ2-7	TGTGCCAGCAGCCCGGACCGGGGATTCTACGAGCAGTACTTC	CASSPDRGFYEQYF
once	TRBV7-9	-	TRBJ1-1	TGTGCCAGCAGCCCCAGTTTGGGCGCGGGCACTGAAGCTTTCTTT	CASSPSLGAGTEAFF
-	TRBV7-7	-	TRBJ2-3	TGTGCCAGCAGCCCCAACAGGGAAGATACGCAGTATTTT	CASSPNREDTQYF
-	TRBV6-5	-	TRBJ2-7	TGTGCCAGCAGGGCCCGAGACACCTCCTACGAGCAGTACTTC	CASRARDTSYEQYF
-	TRBV30	-	TRBJ1-4	TGTGCCTGGAATCCCGGGGAGCCTAATGAAAAACTGTTTTTT	CAWNPGEPNEKLFF
-	TRBV28	TRBD1	TRBJ1-1	TGTGCCAGCAGTTTAGGGACAGGGGGGACTGAAGCTTTCTTT	CASSLGTGGTEAFF
-	TRBV7-9	-	TRBJ1-4	TGTGCCAGCAGCTTAGCCCCAGGGGCAGGAGAAAAACTGTTTTTT	CASSLAPGAGEKLFF
-	TRBV7-9	-	TRBJ1-3	TGTGCCAGCAGCCGACATAGCTCTGGAAACACCATATATTTT	CASSRHSSGNTIYF
-	TRBV11-2	TRBD2	TRBJ2-7	TGTGCCAGCAGCTTAGAGATGCTAGCGGGGGCCGGGGAGCAGTACTTC	CASSLEMLAGAGEQYF
-	TRBV2	TRBD1	TRBJ1-2	TGTGCCAGCAGTGATCAGGGGGCCGGCTATGGCTACACCTTC	CASSDQGAGYGYTF
-	TRBV20-1	-	TRBJ2-5	TGCAGTGCTAGTGGGCTAGTTGAAGAGACCCAGTACTTC	CSASGLVEETQYF
-	TRBV5-6	TRBD1	TRBJ1-4	TGTGCCAGCAGCTCGGGACAGGGGGCGCCCAATGAAAAACTGTTTTTT	CASSSGQGAPNEKLFF
-	TRBV7-2	TRBD2	TRBJ2-2	TGTGCCAGCAGCTTTTTCGGACTAGGTACCGGGGAGCTGTTTTTT	CASSFFGLGTGELFF
-	TRBV15	TRBD2	TRBJ2-1	TGTGCCACCAGCAGCATCAGGGAGGGCAATGAGCAGTTCTTC	CATSSIREGNEQFF
-	TRBV7-9	-	TRBJ2-1	TGTGCCAGCAGCTCCTTCTGGACTAATAATGAGCAGTTCTTC	CASSSFWTNNEQFF
-	TRBV4-1	TRBD2	TRBJ2-1	TGCGCCAGCAGCCAAGGCCCGACTAGCGGAGTCTACAATGAGCAGTTCTTC	CASSQGPTSGVYNEQFF
-	TRBV5-6	TRBD1	TRBJ1-3	TGTGCCAGCAGCGCGACAGGGGGTTTCTCTGGAAACACCATATATTTT	CASSATGGFSGNTIYF
-	TRBV5-1	-	TRBJ2-5	TGCGCCAGCAGCTCCGGGCAAGAGACCCAGTACTTC	CASSSGQETQYF
-	TRBV28	-	TRBJ1-6	TGTGCCAGCAGTCCACCCCAGGACAGTAAGGCTTCACCCCTCCACTTT	CASSPPQDSKASPLHF
-	TRBV7-2	-	TRBJ1-6	TGTGCCAGTCACTCCAGCCGGGGGGCTCGTAATTCACCCCTCCACTTT	CASHSSRGARNSPLHF
once	TRBV2	TRBD2	TRBJ2-1	TGTGCCAGCAGCACCCCTCCTAGCGGGAGGGCGTTTAGGAATGAGCAGTTCTTC	CASSTPPSGRAFRNEQFF
-	TRBV4-3	-	TRBJ1-1	TGCGCCAGCAGCCAAGGTGTTGGAGGGGTGGTGACTGAAGCTTTCTTT	CASSQGVGGVVTEAFF
-	TRBV19	TRBD1	TRBJ2-3	TGTGCCAGTAGCTTTTCGGGACAGGCCAGGGGAGATACGCAGTATTTT	CASSFSGQARGDTQYF
-	TRBV3-1/TRBV3-2	TRBD2	TRBJ2-1	TGTGCCAGCAGCCCTTTACTGGGACTAGCGGACTACAATGAGCAGTTCTTC	CASSPLLGLADYNEQFF
-	TRBV19	-	TRBJ1-4	TGTGCCAGTAGTTCCACGGAGGGATTTGAAAAACTGTTTTTT	CASSSTEGFEKLFF
-	TRBV6-2/TRBV6-3	TRBD1	TRBJ2-7	TGTGCCAGCAGTTACTCGACAGGGTCTTACTACGAGCAGTACTTC	CASSYSTGSYYEQYF
many	TRBV30	-	TRBJ1-5	TGTGCCTGGAGTATGGGAGGGGATCAGCCCCAGCATTTT	CAWSMGGDQPQHF